The source of this TCR beta chain is a study of blood T cell repertoires in COVID-19. The repertoire was sequenced with immunoSEQ multiplex PCR; TCRdb's copy has only in-frame clones and lacks some. The data contain about 100,000 clones, roughly 80% of them singletons. This clone occurred a few times. Trimming took 1 base from V and 8 from J, leaving 17 bases between them. This CDR3 comprises 15 residues. Germline V CDR1 and CDR2: LGHNA, YNFKEQ. What was sequenced was peripheral blood. The V call is TRBV4-2, the J call TRBJ1-1, with TRBD1 as a possible D gene (6 bases). This clonotype was obtained from a man in his sixties or seventies with active or convalescent COVID-19. The CDR3 sequence is CASSQADQGMTEAFF. CDR3 DNA: TGTGCCAGCAGCCAAGCGGATCAGGGGATGACGGAAGCTTTCTTT.